One and the same sample provided the 3 T cell receptor beta chains below, sequenced in a study of blood T cell repertoires in COVID-19. The method was immunoSEQ multiplex PCR; TCRdb's version includes in-frame clones alone and lacks a portion of them. The profile shows roughly 250,000 clones, about 89% of them singletons. Sequencing was done on a sample of peripheral blood. These receptors were collected from a man aged 30 to 39 with acute or convalescent COVID-19.

This sequence joins TRBV29-1 and TRBJ1-1; possible D gene TRBD1, 5 bases. CDR1 and CDR2 from the germline V gene are SQVTM and ANQGSEA. The V end was cut by 5 bases, the J end by 4 bases, with 11 bases between. CDR3 length: 12 amino acids. The CDR3 here is CSVRGVITEAFF. Written as DNA, the CDR3 is TGCAGCGTTCGGGGGGTCATCACTGAAGCTTTCTTT.

In this sample, this clone turned up once. As DNA, the CDR3 is TGTGCCAGCAGACTCGAGACTAGCGGGGTCTTCCCCTACGAGCAGTACTTC. Its protein product is CASRLETSGVFPYEQYF. The J gene is TRBJ2-7, the V gene TRBV27; TRBD2 aligns across 11 bases. Germline CDR1 is MNHEY and CDR2 is SMNVEV (reference sequence). This CDR3 comprises 17 residues. After removal of 6 bases from V and 2 bases from J, the junction contained 12 bases not matched to a gene.

This chain uses TRBV9 with TRBJ1-2; no clear D. V lost 2 bases and J 8 bases, leaving 16 bases between the germline ends. The V gene's germline CDR1 is SGDLS and CDR2 YYNGEE. There are 14 residues in the CDR3. CDR3 residues: CASSVNTSPSGYTF. The CDR3, as DNA: TGTGCCAGCAGCGTGAATACTAGCCCCAGCGGCTACACCTTC.